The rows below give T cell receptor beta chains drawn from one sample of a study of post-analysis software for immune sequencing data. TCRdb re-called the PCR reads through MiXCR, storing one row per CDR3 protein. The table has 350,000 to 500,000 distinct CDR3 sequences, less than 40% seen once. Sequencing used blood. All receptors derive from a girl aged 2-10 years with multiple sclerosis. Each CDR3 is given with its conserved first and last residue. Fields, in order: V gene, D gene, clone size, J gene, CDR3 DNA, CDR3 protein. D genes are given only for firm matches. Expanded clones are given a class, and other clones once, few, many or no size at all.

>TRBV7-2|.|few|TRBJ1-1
TGTGCCAGCAGCTTAGACCAGGGACAAGAAACTGAAGCTTTCTTT
CASSLDQGQETEAFF
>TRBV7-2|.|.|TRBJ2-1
TGTGCCAGCAGCTGGGACTTCGGACCCTACAATGAGCAGTTCTTC
CASSWDFGPYNEQFF
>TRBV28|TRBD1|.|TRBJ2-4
TGTGCCAGCAGTCTTGGGACAGGGCCTCAAAACATTCAGTACTTC
CASSLGTGPQNIQYF
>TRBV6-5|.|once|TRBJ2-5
TGTGCCAGCAGTTACTCCCCCCAAGAGACCCAGTACTTC
CASSYSPQETQYF
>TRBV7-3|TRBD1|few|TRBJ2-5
TGTGCCAGCAGCGTGACAGGGACAGGTCAAGAGACCCAGTACTTC
CASSVTGTGQETQYF
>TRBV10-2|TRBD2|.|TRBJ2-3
TGCGCCAGCCGGACTAGCGAACCCACAGATACGCAGTATTTT
CASRTSEPTDTQYF
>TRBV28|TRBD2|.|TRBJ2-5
TGTGCCAGCAGCCCCCCCATCGGGCGGGAGATACGAGAGACCCAGTACTTC
CASSPPIGREIRETQYF
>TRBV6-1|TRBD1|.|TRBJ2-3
TGTGCCAGCATAATGCAGGGGACAGAATCTAGAGATACGCAGTATTTT
CASIMQGTESRDTQYF
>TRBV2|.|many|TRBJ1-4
TGTGCCAGCAGTGGGGACGGGGGAACTAATGAAAAACTGTTTTTT
CASSGDGGTNEKLFF
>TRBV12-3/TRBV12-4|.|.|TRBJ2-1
TGTGCCAGCACTCTAAGGGTGTATGAGCAGTTCTTC
CASTLRVYEQFF
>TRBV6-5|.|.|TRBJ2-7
TGTGCCAGCAGTAAGGGACTCTCCTACGAGCAGTACTTC
CASSKGLSYEQYF
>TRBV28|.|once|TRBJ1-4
TGTGCCAGCAGTTCCCCGGGGGGGGTACAAGAAAAACTGTTTTTT
CASSSPGGVQEKLFF
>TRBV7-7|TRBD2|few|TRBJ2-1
TGTGCTAGCAGCTTAGGTCTAGCGGGAGGAGACAATGAGCAGTTCTTC
CASSLGLAGGDNEQFF
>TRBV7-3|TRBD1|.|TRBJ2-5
TGTGCCAGCAGCTTAGTGGGGACAGGGGGCGTGCAAGAGACCCAGTACTTC
CASSLVGTGGVQETQYF
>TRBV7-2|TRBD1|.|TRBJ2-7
TGTGCCAGCAGCGCAATAACAGGGGTAGTAAATTTCTACGAGCAGTACTTC
CASSAITGVVNFYEQYF
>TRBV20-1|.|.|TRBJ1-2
TGCAGTGCTAGGCAGGACGGCCATACATATGGCTACACCTTC
CSARQDGHTYGYTF
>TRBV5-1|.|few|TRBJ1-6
TGCGCCAGCAGCTTGAACAGGGCGAATTCACCCCTCCACTTT
CASSLNRANSPLHF
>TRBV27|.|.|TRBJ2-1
TGTGCCAGCAGTTGGTTAGGGAGCTCCTACAATGAGCAGTTCTTC
CASSWLGSSYNEQFF
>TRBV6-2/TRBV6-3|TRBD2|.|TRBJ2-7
TGTGCCAGCAGTTACCACCCTGCCGGGATAGCGGGAGGGCCCCGTCGAGAGCAGTACTTC
CASSYHPAGIAGGPRREQYF
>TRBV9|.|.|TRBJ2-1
TGTGCCAGCAGCGTAGTTCTCACGGGTGCTGAGCAGTTCTTC
CASSVVLTGAEQFF
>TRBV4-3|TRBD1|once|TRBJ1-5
TGCGCCAGCAGCCCTGACAGGGGTCTTCAGCCCCAGCATTTT
CASSPDRGLQPQHF
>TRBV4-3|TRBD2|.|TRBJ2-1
TGCGCCAGCAGCCAAGATCTTGCCGGGAGGGACAATGAGCAGCTCTTC
CASSQDLAGRDNEQLF
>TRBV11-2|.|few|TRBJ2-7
TGTGCCAGCAGCTTAGATATAGGCTACGAGCAGTACTTC
CASSLDIGYEQYF
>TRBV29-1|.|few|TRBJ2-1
TGCAGCGTTGACGGACAGCTCTCCTACAATGAGCAGTTCTTC
CSVDGQLSYNEQFF
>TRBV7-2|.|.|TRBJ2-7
TGTGCCAGCAGTTACGACAACGGGCCCTCCTACGAGCAGTACTTC
CASSYDNGPSYEQYF
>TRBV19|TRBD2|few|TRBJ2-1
TGTGCCAGTAGTATAGGAGCAGCGGGGACCAATGAGCAGTTCTTC
CASSIGAAGTNEQFF
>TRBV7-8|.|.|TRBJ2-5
TGTGCCAGCAGCTACCCTTACCTAACAGCGAGAGAGACCCAGTACTTC
CASSYPYLTARETQYF
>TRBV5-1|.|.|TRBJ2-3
TGCGCCAGCAGCTTGGCGCCAAGCGCCCAATCTACGCAGTATTTT
CASSLAPSAQSTQYF
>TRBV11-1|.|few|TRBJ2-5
TGTGCCAGCAGCTTAGCACGACTACCCGGAGAGACCCAGTACTTC
CASSLARLPGETQYF
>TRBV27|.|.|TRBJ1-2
TGTGCCAGCAGTCCACTTGGGATTGACTATGGCTACACCTTC
CASSPLGIDYGYTF
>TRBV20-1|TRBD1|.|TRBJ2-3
TGCAGTGCCATAGAGGGGGCCCACACAGATACGCAGTATTTT
CSAIEGAHTDTQYF
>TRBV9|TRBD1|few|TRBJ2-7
TGTGCCAGCAGCGTAGGACAGGGGCGGGACGAGCAGTACTTC
CASSVGQGRDEQYF
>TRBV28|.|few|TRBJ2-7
TGTGCCAGCCCCCCAAGTACGAGGGGAGCCCGATACGAGCAGTACTTC
CASPPSTRGARYEQYF
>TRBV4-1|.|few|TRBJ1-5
TGCGCCAGCAGCCAAGTGGCAGGAAGTCAGCCCCAGCATTTT
CASSQVAGSQPQHF
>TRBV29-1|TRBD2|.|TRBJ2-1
TGCAGCGTTGGCGGGAGACCCTACAATGAGCAGTTCTTC
CSVGGRPYNEQFF
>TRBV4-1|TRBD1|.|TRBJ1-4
TGCGCCAGCAGCCAAGACCCGGGACAGTATGCAACTAATGAAAAACTGTTTTTT
CASSQDPGQYATNEKLFF
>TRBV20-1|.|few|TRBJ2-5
TGCAGTGCTTTTACTCCTAATGGGGAGACCCAGTACTTC
CSAFTPNGETQYF
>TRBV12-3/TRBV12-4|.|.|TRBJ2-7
TGTGCCAGCAGTCAGGACGCCCGAAGCTCCTACGAGCAGTACTTC
CASSQDARSSYEQYF
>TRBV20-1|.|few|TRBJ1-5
TGCAGTGCTAGGTGGCCGAGCTTAAATCAGCCCCAGCATTTT
CSARWPSLNQPQHF
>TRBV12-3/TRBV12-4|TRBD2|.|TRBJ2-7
TGTGCCAGCAGCCCAGGACTAGCGGGATTGTACGAGCAGTACTTC
CASSPGLAGLYEQYF
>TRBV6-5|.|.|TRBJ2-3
TGTGCCAGCAGTTACGGTGAACTCACGACCACAGATACGCAGTATTTT
CASSYGELTTTDTQYF
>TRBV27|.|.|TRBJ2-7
TGTGCCAGCAGTCCCCAGATATACCCATCCTACGAGCAGTACTTC
CASSPQIYPSYEQYF
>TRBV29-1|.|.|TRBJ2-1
TGCAGCGTTGAAGTGACGATACAGGAGCCCTACAATGAGCAGTTCTTC
CSVEVTIQEPYNEQFF